One and the same sample provided the 32 T cell receptor beta chains below, sequenced in a study of T cell changes during pregnancy in multiple sclerosis. Sequenced by immunoSEQ multiplex PCR; TCRdb stores in-frame clones only, minus some. The sample comprises 50,000 to 70,000 clones, 80% to 95% of which are singletons, and 1.4% rests with the top ten. The sequencing here drew on peripheral blood, taken in the second trimester of pregnancy. Receptor source: a female donor with multiple sclerosis, enrolled in a pregnancy study.

V and J are TRBV19 and TRBJ1-3; D possibly corresponds to TRBD1 (6 bases). V was shortened by 9 bases and J by 4 bases, with 16 bases between the two germline ends. CDR1 and CDR2 (germline): LNHDA, SQIVND (reference sequence). The CDR3 spans 14 residues. The CDR3 sequence: CASLKQGSGNTIYF. CDR3 DNA sequence: TGTGCCAGCCTGAAACAGGGTTCCGGAAACACCATATATTTT.

This sequence joins TRBV4-2 and TRBJ1-1; unclear D gene. V lost 0 bases and J lost 4, with 9 bases in between. The CDR3 sequence is 14 residues long. CDR1 and CDR2 (germline): LGHNA, YNFKEQ. The CDR3 bases are TGTGCCAGCAGCCAAGAAGTCGCGGGCACTGAAGCTTTCTTT. This sequence encodes CASSQEVAGTEAFF.

This clone was recorded once. This chain joins TRBV2 and TRBJ2-1; 8 bases line up with TRBD1. The germline V gene has CDR1 SNHLY and CDR2 FYNNEI. This CDR3 spans 13 amino acids. With V trimmed by 5 bases and J by 8 bases, 5 bases remained unmatched. In nucleotides, the CDR3 is TGTGCCAGCAGTAGCAGGGGGCGGGATGAGCAGTTCTTC. It translates to CASSSRGRDEQFF.

The chain links TRBV11-2 to TRBJ1-1; possible D gene TRBD1, 5 bases. CDR1 and CDR2 from the germline V gene are SGHAT and FQNNGV. Trimming removed 3 bases at V and 3 bases at J, with 11 bases between. The length of the CDR3 is 14 residues. As DNA, the CDR3 is TGTGCCAGCAGCTTCTCCAGGGACTACACTGAAGCTTTCTTT. Protein: CASSFSRDYTEAFF.

V is TRBV6-6 and J is TRBJ2-1; 8 nucleotides match TRBD2. This CDR3 spans 15 amino acids. Trimming removed 4 bases from V and 6 bases from J; junction bases left unmatched: 8. Germline V lookup: CDR1 MNHNY, CDR2 SVGAGI (reference sequence). CDR3 sequence reads: CASSFERERFNEQFF. The DNA of the CDR3 is TGTGCCAGCAGTTTTGAGCGGGAGAGGTTCAATGAGCAGTTCTTC.

This clone was detected once. The chain recombines TRBV5-6 with TRBJ1-2; tentatively, D is TRBD1 (5 bases). CDR3 length: 14 residues. The germline V gene has CDR1 SGHDT and CDR2 YYEEEE. V was pared by 4 bases and J by 3 bases, with 13 bases between. In nucleotides, the CDR3 is TGTGCCAGCAGCCAGGGAAAGGGCGACTATGGCTACACCTTC. This codes for CASSQGKGDYGYTF.

The CDR3 region has the DNA TGTGCCAGCAGCGTCTCCAGCGGGCGAGAGACCCAGTACTTC. It encodes CASSVSSGRETQYF. The chain joins TRBV9 to TRBJ2-5, with D maybe TRBD2 (6 bases). CDR1 is SGDLS, CDR2 YYNGEE, per germline. V dropped 2 bases and J dropped 4 bases, with 12 bases sitting between them. CDR3 length equals 14 residues.

V usage is TRBV27 and J usage is TRBJ1-1; D uncertain. Germline CDR1 is MNHEY and CDR2 is SMNVEV (reference sequence). The V and J ends lost 2 bases and 4 bases respectively, with 5 bases between them. This CDR3 is built from 12 residues. CDR3 in DNA: TGTGCCAGCAGTTTAAGAGGCACTGAAGCTTTCTTT. This gives the protein CASSLRGTEAFF.

The genes are TRBV19 and TRBJ1-1; D gene unclear. Germline values: CDR1 LNHDA, CDR2 SQIVND (reference sequence). V was pared by 4 bases and J by 0 bases, with 21 bases between. CDR3 length: 18 amino acids. In DNA form, the CDR3 reads TGTGCCAGTAGTACCCCCCGGGGTTTACTGCTCATGAACACTGAAGCTTTCTTT. It is translated as CASSTPRGLLLMNTEAFF.

The chain links TRBV7-8 to TRBJ2-5, with TRBD2 identical over 10 bases. This CDR3 has 17 residues. J gave up 1 base and V 5 bases, and 10 bases lay outside the gene matches. CDR1 and CDR2 (germline): SGHVS, FQNEAQ. As DNA, the CDR3 is TGTGCCAGCAGCCCCCACGGACTAGCGGTGATCCAAGAGACCCAGTACTTC. Amino acid sequence: CASSPHGLAVIQETQYF.

The chain couples TRBV4-3 to TRBJ2-7; 8 positions match TRBD1. CDR1 LGHNA and CDR2 YSLEER come from the germline V gene. Trimming took 2 bases from V and 3 from J; bases not matched to a gene: 6. The CDR3 consists of 15 residues. CDR3: CASSQLDRGGYEQYF. CDR3 nucleotides: TGCGCCAGCAGCCAACTTGACAGGGGAGGCTACGAGCAGTACTTC.

This clone was counted once. The chain employs TRBV2 and TRBJ1-2; D may be TRBD1 (6 bases). This CDR3 has 16 residues. Germline CDR1 SNHLY, CDR2 FYNNEI. V was pared by 6 bases and J by 3 bases, with 20 bases between. DNA of the CDR3: TGTGCCAGCAGGGAAAGAGGCGGGGGGGCCGACTATGGCTACACCTTC. The encoded protein is CASRERGGGADYGYTF. Full variable domain (missing parts from reference TRBV2 and TRBJ1-2): EPEVTQTPSHQVTQMGQEVILRCVPISNHLYFYWYRQILGQKVEFLVSFYNNEISEKSEIFDDQFSVERPDGSNFTLKIRSTKLEDSAMYFCASRERGGGADYGYTFGSGTRLTVV.

The gene calls are TRBV4-1 and TRBJ1-1; 9 nucleotides agree with TRBD1. Germline loops: CDR1 MGHRA, CDR2 YSYEKL. CDR3 length: 16 amino acids. V lost 1 base to trimming and J lost 1 base; unmatched junction nucleotides: 4. The CDR3 DNA sequence: TGCGCCAGCAGCCAAGGACCGGGACAGGGGAACACTGAAGCTTTCTTT. Residues: CASSQGPGQGNTEAFF.

V gene TRBV19 combines with J gene TRBJ2-7; the match to TRBD2 covers 11 bases. The CDR3 has 14 amino acids. V was pared by 0 bases and J by 6 bases, with 1 base of the junction left unmatched. Germline lookup yields CDR1 LNHDA and CDR2 SQIVND (reference sequence). The CDR3 reads CASSIDGTSGEQYF. The CDR3 bases are TGTGCCAGTAGTATAGACGGGACTAGCGGCGAGCAGTACTTC.

The chain joins TRBV6-1 to TRBJ2-7, with 7 bases that match TRBD2. The CDR3 is made up of 14 amino acids. The V segment lost 6 bases and the J segment 3 bases; nucleotides outside the gene matches: 8. CDR1 and CDR2 (germline): MNHNS, SASEGT. This chain's CDR3 is CASSPYGGGYEQYF. The CDR3 region has the DNA TGTGCCAGCAGCCCCTATGGGGGGGGCTACGAGCAGTACTTC.

CDR3 DNA sequence: TGTGCCAGCAGTTTAGGGGCAGGGGGTTGGGAGACCCAGTACTTC. This translates into CASSLGAGGWETQYF. The chain recombines TRBV27 with TRBJ2-5, with 7 bases matching TRBD1. The CDR3 runs to 15 residues. Germline V lookup: CDR1 MNHEY, CDR2 SMNVEV (reference sequence). With 2 bases clipped from V and 5 bases from J, the junction kept 8 bases outside the gene matches.

This clone has only a few counts. V usage is TRBV6-1 and J usage is TRBJ1-5; D unresolved. CDR3 length equals 13 residues. The V end was cut by 3 bases, the J end by 4 bases, with 7 bases between. Germline assignment: CDR1 MNHNS and CDR2 SASEGT. CDR3 in amino acids: CASSDSGNQPQHF. CDR3 bases: TGTGCCAGCAGTGACAGCGGAAATCAGCCCCAGCATTTT.

V usage is TRBV5-1 and J usage is TRBJ2-7; 8 positions match TRBD2. Germline V lookup: CDR1 SGHRS, CDR2 YFSETQ. The CDR3 consists of 13 residues. V dropped 2 bases and J dropped 4; count of bases not matched to a gene: 2. The CDR3 DNA reads TGCGCCAGCAGCTTAACTAGCGGTTACGAGCAGTACTTC. Its translation is CASSLTSGYEQYF.

V gene TRBV2 combines with J gene TRBJ2-5; D might be TRBD2 (6 bases). The CDR3 is 15 amino acids. Trimming left V 3 bases short and J 6 bases short, with 17 bases between. Germline values: CDR1 SNHLY, CDR2 FYNNEI. The CDR3 DNA reads TGTGCCAGCAGTGATATGGGGCGCGGGGTGCAGACCCAGTACTTC. As protein: CASSDMGRGVQTQYF.

The V gene is TRBV4-2, the J gene TRBJ2-1; the D gene is possibly TRBD2 (6 bases). The V end lost 0 bases, the J end lost 4 bases, and 19 bases lay between the germline ends. The CDR3 consists of 18 residues. Germline V CDR1 and CDR2: LGHNA, YNFKEQ. The CDR3 reads CASSQDGIGGGVYNEQFF. The CDR3, as DNA: TGTGCCAGCAGCCAAGACGGTATCGGGGGAGGAGTGTACAATGAGCAGTTCTTC.

The chain links TRBV7-2 to TRBJ2-1, with TRBD2 identical over 10 bases. This CDR3 is built from 16 residues. Germline trimming cut 4 bases from V and 4 bases from J; bases unmatched to any gene: 7. The germline V gene has CDR1 SGHTA and CDR2 FQGNSA. CDR3 region: CASSSLAGGTYNEQFF. CDR3 DNA: TGTGCCAGCAGCTCTTTAGCGGGAGGAACATACAATGAGCAGTTCTTC.

This chain joins TRBV6-4 and TRBJ2-5, with 12 bases lining up with TRBD1. The ends lost 2 bases at V and 4 bases at J; junction bases unmatched: 2. Germline V gene lookup returns CDR1 MRHNA and CDR2 SNTAGT. The CDR3 sequence is 15 residues long. The CDR3 spells CASSDGTGGAETQYF. The CDR3 DNA follows: TGTGCCAGCAGTGACGGGACAGGGGGCGCAGAGACCCAGTACTTC.

The chain has TRBV30 and TRBJ1-1; TRBD1 is a possible D gene (6 bases). The V gene lost 0 bases and the J gene lost 0 bases, with 17 bases spanning the gap. Germline loops: CDR1 GTSNPN, CDR2 SVGIG (reference sequence). The CDR3 length is 17 residues. The CDR3: CAWSVFGQKPMNTEAFF. The CDR3 nucleotides are TGTGCCTGGAGTGTTTTCGGACAGAAGCCTATGAACACTGAAGCTTTCTTT.

The chain recombines TRBV28 with TRBJ2-7; D remains ambiguous. Germline CDR1 reads MDHEN; CDR2 reads SYDVKM. The CDR3 sequence is 12 residues long. V was trimmed by 6 bases and J by 3 bases, leaving 9 bases between them. This CDR3 is CASRRGGYEQYF. As DNA, the CDR3 is TGTGCCAGCAGAAGAGGCGGCTACGAGCAGTACTTC.

This clone was picked up a small number of times. The chain links TRBV28 to TRBJ1-1; 7 bases line up with TRBD1. V trimming: 7 bases; J trimming: 4 bases; junction bases outside the gene matches: 6. The CDR3 is 13 amino acids. Germline V gene lookup returns CDR1 MDHEN and CDR2 SYDVKM. The CDR3 coding sequence is TGTGCCAGCACCCCACAGGGGAGCACTGAAGCTTTCTTT. Translating gives CASTPQGSTEAFF. Looking up the rest from reference TRBV28 and TRBJ1-1 gives the full variable domain: DVKVTQSSRYLVKRTGEKVFLECVQDMDHENMFWYRQDPGLGLRLIYFSYDVKMKEKGDIPEGYSVSREKKERFSLILESASTNQTSMYLCASTPQGSTEAFFGQGTRLTVV.

This rearrangement joins TRBV2 to TRBJ1-3; no firm D call. The CDR3 length is 15 residues. The V gene's germline CDR1 is SNHLY and CDR2 FYNNEI. Trimming pared 2 bases from V and 4 bases from J, leaving 12 bases between. The CDR3 spells CASSEFRSIGNTIYF. CDR3 in DNA: TGTGCCAGCAGTGAATTCCGGAGTATCGGAAACACCATATATTTT. The full variable domain, completed using reference TRBV2 and TRBJ1-3, is EPEVTQTPSHQVTQMGQEVILRCVPISNHLYFYWYRQILGQKVEFLVSFYNNEISEKSEIFDDQFSVERPDGSNFTLKIRSTKLEDSAMYFCASSEFRSIGNTIYFGEGSWLTVV.

V and J are TRBV19 and TRBJ2-3; no reliable D call. Between the trimmed V and J ends, which lost 1 base and 1 base, there was a span of 12 bases. Looked up from germline, CDR1 is LNHDA and CDR2 is SQIVND (reference sequence). The CDR3 runs to 16 residues. CDR3 in amino acids: CASSIAPLRGTDTQYF. In DNA form, the CDR3 reads TGTGCCAGTAGTATAGCCCCACTGAGAGGCACAGATACGCAGTATTTT.

The genes are TRBV5-1 and TRBJ1-1; 7 bases line up with TRBD1. The V gene end was trimmed by 6 bases and the J gene end by 2 bases; junction bases not matched to a gene: 4. CDR3 size: 13 residues. The germline CDR1 and CDR2 sequences are SGHRS and YFSETQ. CDR3 sequence reads: CASTTGDNTEAFF. The CDR3 DNA follows: TGCGCCAGCACCACAGGGGACAACACTGAAGCTTTCTTT.

V and J are TRBV6-6 and TRBJ2-5, with D unresolved. CDR3 length: 15 amino acids. Germline V gives CDR1 MNHNY, CDR2 SVGAGI (reference sequence). The V and J ends lost 0 bases and 2 bases respectively, with 10 bases between them. CDR3: CASSYSIGPQETQYF. In DNA, the CDR3 is TGTGCCAGCAGTTACTCGATTGGGCCTCAAGAGACCCAGTACTTC.

With regard to this clone: Distinct nucleotide sequences in the sample also encode this CDR3. This chain links TRBV18 with TRBJ1-1; D is perhaps TRBD1 (6 bases). Germline V gives CDR1 KGHSH, CDR2 LQKENI. V was cut by 2 bases and J by 0 bases, with 7 bases left in between. The CDR3 consists of 14 residues. CDR3 sequence: CASSPTGMNTEAFF. In DNA, the CDR3 is TGTGCCAGCTCACCAACAGGGATGAACACTGAAGCTTTCTTT.

The CDR3 is CASSLSRSSGSYEQYF. In nucleotides, the CDR3 is TGTGCCAGCTCACTTTCCCGGTCTAGCGGAAGCTACGAGCAGTACTTC. The V gene is TRBV18, the J gene TRBJ2-7; 7 bases align to TRBD2. There are 16 residues in the CDR3. In germline, CDR1 is KGHSH, CDR2 LQKENI. V lost 4 bases and J lost 3; bases outside the gene matches: 12.

This clone was seen just once. The V call is TRBV6-5, the J call TRBJ1-6; TRBD1 matches 7 bases. With V trimmed by 6 bases and J by 5 bases, 7 bases remained unmatched. The CDR3 has 15 amino acids. Germline V CDR1 and CDR2: MNHEY, SVGAGI. CDR3 sequence: CASSLGQVDNSPLHF. Written as DNA, the CDR3 is TGTGCCAGCAGCCTCGGACAGGTCGATAATTCACCCCTCCACTTT.